These T cell receptor beta chains were read from a single sample in a study of neoadjuvant anti-PD-1 for oral cavity cancer. Only in-frame clones appear in the TCRdb table, and some are missing; sequencing was by immunoSEQ multiplex PCR. The sample carries tens of thousands of clones, approximately 84% recorded once. The starting material was PBMCs, obtained before nivolumab (anti-PD-1) treatment. These TCRs come from a person aged 40-85 years with oral cavity squamous cell carcinoma. The CDR3 runs from the conserved cysteine through the conserved F or W. The order of the fields is J gene, clone size, V gene, D gene, CDR3 length, CDR3 protein, CDR3 DNA. D genes are given only for firm matches. Clone size is not always given. Where it is, it says once, few, many or a class for expanded clones.

TRBJ2-5	NA	TRBV6-5	NA	12	CASSYSGKTQYF	TGTGCCAGCAGTTACTCTGGAAAGACCCAGTACTTC
TRBJ2-1	NA	TRBV6-6	TRBD2	15	CASAIAGGSYNEQFF	TGTGCCAGCGCTATAGCGGGAGGCTCCTACAATGAGCAGTTCTTC
TRBJ2-7	once	TRBV6-6	NA	12	CASSLTSDEQYF	TGTGCCAGCAGCTTAACATCGGACGAGCAGTACTTC
TRBJ1-5	NA	TRBV7-9	NA	12	CASTSGQQPQHF	TGTGCCAGCACCAGTGGCCAACAGCCCCAGCATTTT
TRBJ2-5	NA	TRBV30	NA	13	CAWSVGSGETQYF	TGTGCCTGGAGCGTGGGCAGTGGGGAGACCCAGTACTTC
TRBJ2-7	NA	TRBV7-8	TRBD1	14	CASSPAPDRDEQYF	TGTGCCAGCAGCCCCGCCCCCGACAGGGACGAGCAGTACTTC
TRBJ2-2	NA	TRBV5-1	NA	16	CASSPTQGTNTGELFF	TGCGCCAGCAGCCCCACACAGGGTACGAACACCGGGGAGCTGTTTTTT
TRBJ1-4	NA	TRBV2	TRBD1	14	CASSEGQINEKLFF	TGTGCCAGCAGCGAGGGACAGATTAATGAAAAACTGTTTTTT
TRBJ1-2	once	TRBV19	NA	13	CASSILDSYGYTF	TGTGCCAGTAGTATTTTGGACAGCTATGGCTACACCTTC
TRBJ1-1	NA	TRBV19	NA	13	CASSEQLNTEAFF	TGTGCCAGTAGTGAGCAGTTGAACACTGAAGCTTTCTTT
TRBJ2-7	once	TRBV5-1	TRBD2	16	CASSAGLAGSTHEQYF	TGCGCCAGCAGCGCCGGACTAGCGGGTTCTACCCACGAGCAGTACTTC
TRBJ2-1	NA	TRBV7-9	TRBD2	16	CASSPTNGTTNNEQFF	TGTGCCAGCAGCCCGACCAATGGGACTACGAACAATGAGCAGTTCTTC